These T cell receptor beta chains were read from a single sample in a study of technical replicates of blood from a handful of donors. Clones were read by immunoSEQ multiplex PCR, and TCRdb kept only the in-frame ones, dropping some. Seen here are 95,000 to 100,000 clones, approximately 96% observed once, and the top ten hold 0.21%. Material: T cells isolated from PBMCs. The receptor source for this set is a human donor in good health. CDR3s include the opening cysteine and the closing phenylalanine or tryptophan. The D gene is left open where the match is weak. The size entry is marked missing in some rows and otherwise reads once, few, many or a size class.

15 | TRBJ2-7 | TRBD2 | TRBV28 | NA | TGTGCCAGCAGTTTAACGGGACTAGCGGCCTACGAGCAGTACTTC | CASSLTGLAAYEQYF
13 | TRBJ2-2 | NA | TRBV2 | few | TGTGCCAGCAGAAACTTAGCACCGGGGGAGCTGTTTTTT | CASRNLAPGELFF
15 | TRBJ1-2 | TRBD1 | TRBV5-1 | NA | TGCGCCAGCAGTTTTATCCCGGGACAGGGAGATGGCTACACCTTC | CASSFIPGQGDGYTF
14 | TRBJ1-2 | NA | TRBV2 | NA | TGTGCCAGCAGGGAGGTCAGGGGCGCACGTGGCTACACCTTC | CASREVRGARGYTF
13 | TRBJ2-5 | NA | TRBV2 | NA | TGTGCCAGCAGTGAAGCACCGGGGGAGACCCAGTACTTC | CASSEAPGETQYF
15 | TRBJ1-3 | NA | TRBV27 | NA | TGTGCCAGCAGGACCACAGGGAAGTCTGGAAACACCATATATTTT | CASRTTGKSGNTIYF
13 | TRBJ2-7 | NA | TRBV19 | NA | TGTGCCAGTGCTTGGGGCACAGCCTACGAGCAGTACTTC | CASAWGTAYEQYF
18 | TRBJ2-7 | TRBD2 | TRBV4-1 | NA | TGCGCCAGCAGCCGGCAGACCGAAGGGACTAGCGGGGCCCACGAGCAGTACTTC | CASSRQTEGTSGAHEQYF
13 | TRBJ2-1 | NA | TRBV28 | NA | TGTGCCAGCAGTTTAACAGGGTACAATGAGCAGTTCTTC | CASSLTGYNEQFF
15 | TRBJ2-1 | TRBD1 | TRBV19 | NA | TGTGCCAGTAGTGGGGGGACAGGGAGAAGCAATGAGCAGTTCTTC | CASSGGTGRSNEQFF
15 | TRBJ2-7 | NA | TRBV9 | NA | TGTGCCAGCAGCGCCCTTGGCGGCGGTATCTACGAGCAGTACTTC | CASSALGGGIYEQYF
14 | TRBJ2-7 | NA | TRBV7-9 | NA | TGTGCCAGCAGCCCCAGACTAGGAGGCCACGAGCAGTACTTC | CASSPRLGGHEQYF
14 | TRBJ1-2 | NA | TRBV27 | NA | TGTGCCAGCAGCTTCACAGGCGGCTCTGGGGGCTACACCTTC | CASSFTGGSGGYTF